Many counts were recorded for the clone carrying this T cell receptor beta chain. Its antigen remains unidentified. The CDR3 sequence is 13 residues long. Trimming stripped 0 bases from V and 2 bases from J, with 5 bases between. Per germline, CDR1 SGHRS and CDR2 YFSETQ. The data were taken from a study of CD8 T cells in ankylosing spondylitis. Overall study findings and caveats: A TCR beta motif of 7 or 8 highly homologous variants appeared characteristic of ankylosing spondylitis blood. Significantly higher representation of disease-linked clones was reported for matched ankylosing spondylitis synovial fluid.

Preparation of TCR beta libraries was done by quantitative 5'-RACE with molecular barcodes. Using its own MiXCR run on the 5' RACE reads, TCRdb lists one record per CDR3 protein. Counted here are hundreds of thousands of distinct CDR3 sequences, approximately 12% occurring once; the ten biggest clones make up under 7.5%. The receptor was derived from a male donor with ankylosing spondylitis. V gene TRBV5-1 combines with J gene TRBJ2-5; D not resolved. Specimen: blood, either unsorted or a sorted T cell fraction (not recorded which). Here the CDR3 reads CASSLEGQETQYF. The DNA for the CDR3 is TGCGCCAGCAGCTTGGAGGGACAAGAGACCCAGTACTTC.